This entry is about one T cell receptor (delta chain). This clone was recorded a few times. Its antigen is still unknown. TCRdb's protein for this DNA is that of a much larger clone and differs from the translation at residue 8, likely a read error; the protein shown is the DNA translation. CDR1 is given as TSWWSYY and CDR2 as QGS, both from the germline V gene. The cysteine opens and the phenylalanine closes a CDR3 of 21 amino acids. The only DNA kept is the CDR3, 63 bases in frame from the first base. V loses 6 bases at its end and J loses 0 bases; junction bases beyond the gene matches: 22. This sample stems from a study of γδ T cells in repeated Plasmodium falciparum infection (dated by TCRdb to the early 2020s). About the full investigation: In the natural-infection arm, Malian children exposed to intense seasonal malaria transmission were enrolled and compared against age and gender matched Australian children. Four controlled human malaria infections were administered to about 5 malaria-naive U.S. adults over roughly 600 days by bites from P. falciparum NF54-infected Anopheles stephensi mosquitoes. Samples were collected from controlled-infection subjects at baseline, immediately before selected infections, and 21 days after each infection. Malian gammadelta TCR repertoires were analysed cross-sectionally in periods with no transmission and longitudinally across episodes of acute febrile malaria. The study examined how repeated Plasmodium falciparum infection shapes the human gammadelta T cell repertoire, using natural infection in Mali and controlled human malaria infection. Overall study outcomes, separate from this receptor: Compared with the repertoires of Australian children, the Vdelta2-negative gammadelta TCR repertoires of Malian children appeared more clonally expanded, less diverse and less shared. Analysis of inter-individual variability in gammadelta T cell responses was limited by the small size of the controlled-infection cohort. Generalizability was limited because the Malian cohort was drawn from a small rural village of predominantly one ethnic group. Vgamma9/Vdelta2+ TCR repertoires kept a highly stable polyclonal repertoire across time and infection, and many TCRgamma sequences overlapped between individuals. In Vdelta2-negative gammadelta TCR repertoires, which were largely Vdelta1+, repeated controlled infections appeared to drive waves of new clonotype selection.

For bulk TCR repertoire analysis, Vgamma9/Vdelta2+ and Vdelta2-negative gammadelta T cell populations were flow-sorted out of peripheral blood mononuclear cells. Libraries came from multiplex PCR. The sample was run on an Illumina MiSeq. Every sorted gammadelta T cell sample had both its TCR gamma (TRG) and TCR delta (TRD) chains sequenced. The source study handled its data this way. Clonotype tree plots, accumulated frequency of the top 20 clonotypes, diversity index (DI) and D75 metrics were included in the repertoire analyses. TCRdb recomputed clones from the public reads with CATT; identical DNA rows were then combined. TCRdb, not the authors, supplied the V and J calls. The sample table records some 50,000 delta-chain clones; about 1.6% of these occur just once. The top ten constitute roughly 9.2% of the sample.

The sequence was collected from a pool of human donors (malaria-infected and uninfected, not separated). The chain uses TRDV1 and TRDJ1, with 10 bases matching TRDD3. TCRdb does not report a J gene; here it was assigned by matching the DNA to germline references. The sample comprised gamma-delta T cells from blood. The CDR3 region has the sequence CALGFRPPFITGGFDTDKLIF. The sequenced DNA is TGTGCTCTTGGATTCAGGCCTCCTTTCATTACTGGGGGATTCGACACCGATAAACTCATCTTT.